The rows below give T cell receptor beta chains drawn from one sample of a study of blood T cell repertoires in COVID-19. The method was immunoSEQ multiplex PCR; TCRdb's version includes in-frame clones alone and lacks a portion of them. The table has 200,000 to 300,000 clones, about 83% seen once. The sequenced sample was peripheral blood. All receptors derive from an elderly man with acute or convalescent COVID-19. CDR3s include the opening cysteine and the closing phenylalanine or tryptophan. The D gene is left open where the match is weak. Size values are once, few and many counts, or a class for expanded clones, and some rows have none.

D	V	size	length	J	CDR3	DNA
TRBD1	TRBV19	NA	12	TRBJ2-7	CASKGTGTNQYF	TGTGCCAGTAAGGGGACAGGAACCAACCAGTACTTC
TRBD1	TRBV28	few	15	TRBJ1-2	CASSPGRGLNYGYTF	TGTGCCAGCAGCCCCGGGAGGGGGCTTAACTATGGCTACACCTTC
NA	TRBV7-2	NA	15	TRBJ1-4	CASSPRRAGDEKLFF	TGTGCCAGCAGCCCCCGGCGGGCAGGGGATGAAAAACTGTTTTTT
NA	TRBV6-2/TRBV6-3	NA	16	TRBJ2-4	CASSYGGILAKNIQYF	TGTGCCAGCAGTTACGGGGGGATCCTAGCCAAAAACATTCAGTACTTC
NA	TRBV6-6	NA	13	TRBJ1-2	CASSSGQNYGYTF	TGTGCCAGCTCATCGGGACAAAACTATGGCTACACCTTC
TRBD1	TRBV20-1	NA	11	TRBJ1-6	CSASGGSPLHF	TGCAGTGCTTCAGGGGGTTCACCCCTCCACTTT
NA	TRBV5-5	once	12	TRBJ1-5	CASSITDQPQHF	TGTGCCAGCAGCATTACGGATCAGCCCCAGCATTTT
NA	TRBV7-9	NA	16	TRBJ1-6	CASSLASSPGNSPLHF	TGTGCCAGCAGCTTAGCGAGTTCCCCAGGAAATTCACCCCTCCACTTT
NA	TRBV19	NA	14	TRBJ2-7	CASSIVGVTFEQYF	TGTGCCAGTAGTATAGTGGGAGTGACGTTCGAGCAGTACTTC
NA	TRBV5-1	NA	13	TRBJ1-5	CASSGGLNQPQHF	TGCGCCAGCAGCGGGGGCTTGAATCAGCCCCAGCATTTT
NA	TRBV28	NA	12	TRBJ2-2	CASSTGPGELFF	TGTGCCAGCAGTACAGGGCCCGGGGAGCTGTTTTTT
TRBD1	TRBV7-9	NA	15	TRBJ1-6	CATTGQGTINSPLHF	TGTGCCACCACGGGACAGGGCACTATTAATTCACCCCTCCACTTT
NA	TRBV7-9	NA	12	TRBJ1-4	CASSPLGEKLFF	TGTGCCAGCAGCCCGCTAGGTGAAAAACTGTTTTTT
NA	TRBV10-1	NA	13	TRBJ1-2	CASSESLADGYTF	TGCGCCAGCAGTGAGTCCTTGGCGGATGGCTACACCTTC
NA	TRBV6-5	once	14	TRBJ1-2	CASSYGRSNYGYTF	TGTGCCAGCAGTTATGGCAGATCTAACTATGGCTACACCTTC
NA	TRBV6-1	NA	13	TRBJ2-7	CASSEARGYEQYF	TGTGCCAGCAGTGAAGCCCGGGGCTACGAGCAGTACTTC
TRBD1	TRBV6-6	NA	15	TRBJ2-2	CASIHVDRATGELFF	TGTGCCAGCATTCACGTAGACAGGGCCACCGGGGAGCTGTTTTTT
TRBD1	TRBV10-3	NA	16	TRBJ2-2	CAISLLGTGFSGELFF	TGTGCCATCAGCCTGCTGGGGACAGGGTTCTCCGGGGAGCTGTTTTTT
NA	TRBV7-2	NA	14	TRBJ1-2	CASSSPPSVLGYTF	TGTGCCAGCAGCTCACCCCCATCAGTGTTGGGCTACACCTTC
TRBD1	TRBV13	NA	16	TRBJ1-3	CASSFRDSSSGNTIYF	TGTGCCAGCAGCTTTCGGGACAGCAGCTCTGGAAACACCATATATTTT
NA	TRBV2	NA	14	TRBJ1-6	CASSATGANSPLHF	TGTGCCAGCAGTGCCACAGGAGCCAATTCACCCCTCCACTTT
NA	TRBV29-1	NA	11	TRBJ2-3	CSVGGGDTQYF	TGCAGCGTTGGAGGGGGAGATACGCAGTATTTT
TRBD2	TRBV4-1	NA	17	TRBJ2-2	CASSHPSGGWGTGELFF	TGCGCCAGCAGCCACCCTAGCGGGGGCTGGGGCACCGGGGAGCTGTTTTTT